The rows below give T cell receptor beta chains drawn from one sample of a study of blood T cell repertoires in COVID-19. The assay was immunoSEQ multiplex PCR, and TCRdb's table has in-frame clones only and misses some. The sample consists of roughly 250,000 clones, 81% of them appearing once. Material: peripheral blood. Receptor source: a woman aged 55-75 years with active or convalescent COVID-19. Each CDR3 is given without its conserved first and last residue.

>TRBV7-2
ASSLAPTGEERRTGELF
>TRBV27
ASSSGGPGQVKNTIY
>TRBV7-2
ASSLGAMNTEAF
>TRBV15
ATSRDPKMGRGTSSGANVLT
>TRBV12-3/TRBV12-4
ASSTGVAYT
>TRBV6-1
ASSAFVDRVGEKLF
>TRBV5-1
ASSLRRGAYEQY
>TRBV25-1
ASGQTDTYEQY
>TRBV24-1
ATSANGYT
>TRBV10-1
ASSENGGGTEAF
>TRBV6-5
ASRPRGGTIY
>TRBV27
ASSFVWETAGELF
>TRBV4-3
ASSQGTAHSGNQPQH
>TRBV13
ASSFRQGMNTEAF
>TRBV30
AWRTGLARMSDTQY
>TRBV12-3/TRBV12-4
ASSLWTDPGYT
>TRBV6-2/TRBV6-3
ASSYSGGSVNGYT
>TRBV9
ASRPGGGVQETQY
>TRBV4-2
ASEGSYNEQF
>TRBV7-3
ASSKTTSGGPNEQF
>TRBV6-2/TRBV6-3
ASSHPPGTGHSTDTQY
>TRBV6-5
ASSKPDRGNEQF
>TRBV5-1
ASSWDGMGADSPLH
>TRBV4-3
ASSQDVFRDRGNEKLF
>TRBV10-3
AINWRVSRAEAF
>TRBV5-4
ASSLEGSPYEQY
>TRBV19
ASCEGGLQPQH
>TRBV27
ASRTHSGDLTDTQY
>TRBV11-2
ASSLSPSGDTQY
>TRBV12-3/TRBV12-4
ASSNRVRGYT
>TRBV2
ASMRRQNYEQY
>TRBV11-3
ASSKDREGLSGKTV
>TRBV5-4
ASSLSPAGGPGETQY
>TRBV7-2
ASSLDGTIDEQY
>TRBV4-2
ASSQEGTGRGNEQF
>TRBV5-1
ASSYPGQGVTGELF
>TRBV7-9
ASRGGRETQY
>TRBV7-8
ASSPQGWGYT
>TRBV10-2
ASSEQGVYGYT
>TRBV7-8
ASSHAGGYNEQF